This TCR beta chain originates from a study of cytomegalovirus exposure and HLA in healthy donors. The ends were cut back, 1 base at V and 7 bases at J, with 7 bases in the middle. This CDR3 has 13 residues. Germline CDR1 KGHSH, CDR2 LQKENI. The PCR was carried out with 60 Vbeta primers and 13 Jbeta primers. The repertoire was sequenced with immunoSEQ multiplex PCR; TCRdb's copy has only in-frame clones and lacks some. The sample records roughly 160,000 clones, roughly 77% being singletons. Material for sequencing was PBMCs. This sequence originates from a woman in her thirties or forties in good health and CMV-seropositive. The chain joins TRBV18 to TRBJ1-4; D gene uncertain. The CDR3 DNA follows: TGTGCCAGCTCACCACGCCGGGGTGAAAAACTGTTTTTT. Protein sequence: CASSPRRGEKLFF.